This T cell receptor beta chain was sequenced in a study of OX40 agonist ivuxolimab in advanced cancers. On the study more broadly: The study reported partial responses in three patients: one hepatocellular carcinoma, two cutaneous melanoma.

The CDR3 consists of 13 residues. V dropped 3 bases and J dropped 6 bases, with 8 bases sitting between them. CDR1 and CDR2 from the germline V gene are LNHDA and SQIVND (reference sequence). The table came from immunoSEQ multiplex PCR; TCRdb's copy has only in-frame clones and leaves some out. The table has about 73,000 clones, over 75% seen once. The sequenced sample was CD4+ or CD8+ T cells sorted from blood, obtained in a trial of the OX40 agonist ivuxolimab. The sequence came from an adult with an advanced solid tumor such as melanoma, head and neck, liver or kidney cancer. The V gene is TRBV19, the J gene TRBJ2-2, with TRBD1 as a possible D gene (5 bases). In DNA form, the CDR3 reads TGTGCCAGTAGTATCAGGGTAGCCGGGGAGCTGTTTTTT. Residues: CASSIRVAGELFF.